Sequencing of this T cell receptor (beta chain) was carried out in a study of post-analysis software for immune sequencing data. Study information: In terms of disease course, relapsing-remitting, secondary progressive and progressive-relapsing multiple sclerosis were included.

This clonotype was counted between two and nine times. Its antigen is not identified. Study-wide points: Normalized Chao1 diversity was significantly lower in multiple sclerosis patients than in controls. About 5 TRBV segments were more frequent in patients than controls; TRBV5-6, TRBV5-1 and TRBV20-1 belonged to this group. With F measure, samples from one preparation batch clustered together strongly.

Unique-molecular-identifier-tagged TCR beta cDNA libraries were used. Via MiXCR, TCRdb re-called the PCR reads, giving one row per CDR3 protein. The sample consists of about 190,000 distinct CDR3 sequences, approximately 30% of them appearing once. The CDR3 has 13 residues. The germline gives CDR1 DFQATT, CDR2 SNEGSKA (reference sequence). V lost 0 bases and J lost 6, with 10 bases in between. The clonotype originates from a girl aged 2 to 17 with multiple sclerosis. Material for sequencing was blood. The chain is built from TRBV20-1 and TRBJ2-3; D might be TRBD2 (5 bases). The CDR3 here is CSAREPRADTQYF. The CDR3 DNA is TGCAGTGCTAGAGAGCCGAGGGCCGATACGCAGTATTTT.